This is a list of T cell receptor beta chains from one sample in a study of T cells in Graves' hyperthyroidism and ophthalmopathy. TCRdb ran MiXCR on the multiplex PCR reads and lists one entry per CDR3 protein. The sample gives about 570,000 distinct CDR3 sequences, about 43% of which show up once; around 20% is in the top ten. The sequenced material came from peripheral blood or thyroid tissue (not recorded which). These receptors were obtained from an adult woman with Graves' disease, either hyperthyroidism or ophthalmopathy (not recorded which). Each CDR3 is given with its conserved first and last residue. A D gene is named only where the DNA matches it firmly. A clone size is listed for some rows: how often the clone was seen (once, few, many), or a class if it is expanded.

-	TRBV29-1	-	TRBJ1-4	TGCAGCGTGAGGCGGAGGGGGAATGAAAAACTGTTTTTT	CSVRRRGNEKLFF
many	TRBV19	TRBD2	TRBJ2-7	TGTGCCAGTAGCCCTCGACGGGGGGGTAACGAGCAGTACTTC	CASSPRRGGNEQYF
many	TRBV6-7	TRBD1	TRBJ1-4	TGTGCCAGCAGCTTCGACCGGGACAGCAACAATGAAAAACTGTTTTTT	CASSFDRDSNNEKLFF
many	TRBV19	-	TRBJ1-2	TGTGCCAGTACCGGGGGCTATGGCTACACCTTC	CASTGGYGYTF
-	TRBV5-1	-	TRBJ1-2	TGCGCCAGCAGCGAGCCGGGACTAGCTGACACCTTC	CASSEPGLADTF
-	TRBV2	-	TRBJ2-7	TGTGCCAGCATTGGGGACATTTCCTACGAGCAGTACTTC	CASIGDISYEQYF
many	TRBV5-5	-	TRBJ2-5	TGTGCCAGCAGCTTGTGGACTAAAGAGACCCAGTACTTC	CASSLWTKETQYF
-	TRBV28	-	TRBJ2-7	TGTGCCAGCAGTTTACGCGGGGACCGGCGGGACTACGAGCAGTACTTC	CASSLRGDRRDYEQYF
-	TRBV20-1	-	TRBJ1-4	TGCAGTGCTACAAGCCAGGAAGACTCAACTAATGAAAAACTGTTTTTT	CSATSQEDSTNEKLFF
many	TRBV20-1	-	TRBJ2-7	TGCAGTGCTAGAGCGGGGGCCCGGCAGTACTTC	CSARAGARQYF
many	TRBV29-1	-	TRBJ1-2	TGCAGCGTTGAGAAAATACAGTTCGGGGGCTACACCTTC	CSVEKIQFGGYTF
many	TRBV12-3/TRBV12-4	TRBD1	TRBJ1-1	TGTGCCAGCAGGCCGGGACAGAGGAACACTGAAGCTTTCTTT	CASRPGQRNTEAFF
many	TRBV5-1	-	TRBJ1-3	TGCGCCAGCAGCTTGAGGTTACAGGGACCTACCCCTGGAAACACCATATATTTT	CASSLRLQGPTPGNTIYF
-	TRBV6-5	TRBD1	TRBJ1-2	TGTGCCAGCATGGGCGGGACAGCTTATGGCTACACCTTC	CASMGGTAYGYTF
many	TRBV20-1	-	TRBJ1-1	TGCAGTGCCAGAGACAGCGCCTTCACTGAAGCTTTCTTT	CSARDSAFTEAFF
-	TRBV7-9	-	TRBJ2-3	TGTGCCAGCAGAACGGGGGCAGATACGCAGTATTTT	CASRTGADTQYF
few	TRBV28	TRBD1	TRBJ1-6	TGTGCCAGCAGTTTGACATACCACGACAGGGACCCTCATTCACCCCTCCACTTT	CASSLTYHDRDPHSPLHF
-	TRBV20-1	-	TRBJ1-4	TGCAGTGCTAGAGGACCCCCACCGCCCGAAAAACTGTTTTTT	CSARGPPPPEKLFF
-	TRBV20-1	-	TRBJ1-5	TGCAGTGCTAGGACAGCCAATAGCAATCAGCCCCAGCATTTT	CSARTANSNQPQHF
few	TRBV19	TRBD1	TRBJ2-2	TGTGCCAGTAGTACCGACGTGAGGCAGGGGGCGACCGGGGAGCTGTTTTTT	CASSTDVRQGATGELFF
-	TRBV12-3/TRBV12-4	-	TRBJ1-6	TGTGCCAGCAAGGGTATAGGGTCACCCCTCCACTTT	CASKGIGSPLHF
many	TRBV19	-	TRBJ1-1	TGTGCCAGTACCGTCACCCCGCGGTGGGGGGGGAACACTGAAGCTTTCTTT	CASTVTPRWGGNTEAFF
many	TRBV27	-	TRBJ1-4	TGTGCCAGCAGAGACGGAGTCAATGAAAAACTGTTTTTT	CASRDGVNEKLFF
-	TRBV30	-	TRBJ1-1	TGTGCCTGGAGGTCGACTCTCACTGAAGCTTTCTTT	CAWRSTLTEAFF
-	TRBV19	TRBD2	TRBJ2-7	TGTGCCAGTAGCCGCCGACTAGCGGGGAGCTCCTACGAGCAGTACTTC	CASSRRLAGSSYEQYF
-	TRBV10-3	-	TRBJ1-3	TGTGCCATCAGGGCCGGGGTCTCTGGAAACACCATATATTTT	CAIRAGVSGNTIYF
-	TRBV5-1	-	TRBJ2-6	TGCGCCAGCAGCTGGGAGGGGGTTGCCTACGTCCTGACTTTC	CASSWEGVAYVLTF
-	TRBV10-3	-	TRBJ1-5	TGTGCCATCAGTGGAGACAGCTACAATCAGCCCCAGCATTTT	CAISGDSYNQPQHF
many	TRBV6-5	TRBD2	TRBJ2-7	TGTGCCAGCAGTCCCCCGGGACTAGCGGTTTTCAAGCAGTACTTC	CASSPPGLAVFKQYF
few	TRBV9	-	TRBJ2-7	TGTGCCAGCAGCCCCGAGGGACGGGGATACGAGCAGTACTTC	CASSPEGRGYEQYF
-	TRBV5-1	-	TRBJ1-1	TGCGCCAGCAGCCTGACGGGCGGGCTGAACACTGAAGCTTTCTTT	CASSLTGGLNTEAFF
many	TRBV9	-	TRBJ2-7	TGTGCCAGCAGCGCCGGAGGGCTAGCCGCCACCGAGCAGTACTTC	CASSAGGLAATEQYF
-	TRBV7-8	TRBD1	TRBJ1-5	TGTGCCAGCAGCCGGGGTCAGGGGGGGTCCCAGCATTTT	CASSRGQGGSQHF
few	TRBV29-1	TRBD1	TRBJ1-2	TGCAGCGAAGGGGACAGGGATGGTGGCTACACCTTC	CSEGDRDGGYTF
-	TRBV20-1	-	TRBJ1-2	TGCAGTGCTAGGCGGCAGGGAATCGGCTACACCTTC	CSARRQGIGYTF
many	TRBV10-3	TRBD1	TRBJ1-6	TGTGCCACCCAGGGGGTTTTGAATTCACCCCTCCACTTT	CATQGVLNSPLHF
-	TRBV29-1	-	TRBJ1-3	TGCAGCACGGATGGCTCTGGAAACACCATATATTTT	CSTDGSGNTIYF
many	TRBV3-1	-	TRBJ1-2	TGTGCCAGCAGTTCCGGTGGCGGGGGCTACACCTTC	CASSSGGGGYTF
-	TRBV10-2	TRBD2	TRBJ2-5	TGCGCCAGCAGTGACGTCGAGACTAGCGGGGAGACCCAGTACTTC	CASSDVETSGETQYF
many	TRBV6-5	-	TRBJ1-2	TGTGCCAGCAGGGCTGAGGGATCTGGCTACACCTTC	CASRAEGSGYTF
many	TRBV19	TRBD1	TRBJ2-5	TGTGCCAGTAGTATGGAGACAGGGACCCTCCAAGAGACCCAGTACTTC	CASSMETGTLQETQYF
many	TRBV4-1	TRBD1	TRBJ1-5	TGCGCCAGCAGCGTTCCACAGGGGTCAGGCAATCAGCCCCAGCATTTT	CASSVPQGSGNQPQHF
many	TRBV5-1	TRBD2	TRBJ2-5	TGCGCCAGCAGCTTGGGTGGACTAGCGGGAGATGGCGAGACCCAGTACTTC	CASSLGGLAGDGETQYF
many	TRBV7-3	-	TRBJ2-5	TGTGCCAGCAGCTTTGGAGGTCAAGAGACCCAGTACTTC	CASSFGGQETQYF
-	TRBV20-1	TRBD1	TRBJ1-6	TGCAGTGCTAGCTTAGATCGGACAGGGGCCAATTCACCCCTCCACTTT	CSASLDRTGANSPLHF
once	TRBV5-1	-	TRBJ1-2	TGTGCCAGCAAGGTCGGCGGCTATGGCTACACCTTC	CASKVGGYGYTF
many	TRBV7-3	-	TRBJ1-1	TGTGCCAGCGCCCGTAACGGGGGCAACACTGAAGCTTTCTTT	CASARNGGNTEAFF
-	TRBV6-5	-	TRBJ1-2	TGTGCCAGCAGTTACGTAGGCTATGGCTACACCTTC	CASSYVGYGYTF
many	TRBV20-1	-	TRBJ1-5	TGCAGTGCTAGGGCTTGGGTGAGTCAGCCCCAGCATTTT	CSARAWVSQPQHF